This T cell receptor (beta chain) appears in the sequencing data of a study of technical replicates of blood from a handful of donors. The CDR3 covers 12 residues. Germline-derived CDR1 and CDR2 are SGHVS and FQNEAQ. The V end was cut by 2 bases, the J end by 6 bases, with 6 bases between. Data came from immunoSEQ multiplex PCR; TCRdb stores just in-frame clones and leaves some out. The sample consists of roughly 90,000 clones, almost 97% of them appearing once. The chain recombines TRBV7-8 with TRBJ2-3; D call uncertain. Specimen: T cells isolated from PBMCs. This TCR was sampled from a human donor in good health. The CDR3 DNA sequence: TGTGCCAGCAGCTTAATAGCTGATACGCAGTATTTT. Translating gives CASSLIADTQYF.